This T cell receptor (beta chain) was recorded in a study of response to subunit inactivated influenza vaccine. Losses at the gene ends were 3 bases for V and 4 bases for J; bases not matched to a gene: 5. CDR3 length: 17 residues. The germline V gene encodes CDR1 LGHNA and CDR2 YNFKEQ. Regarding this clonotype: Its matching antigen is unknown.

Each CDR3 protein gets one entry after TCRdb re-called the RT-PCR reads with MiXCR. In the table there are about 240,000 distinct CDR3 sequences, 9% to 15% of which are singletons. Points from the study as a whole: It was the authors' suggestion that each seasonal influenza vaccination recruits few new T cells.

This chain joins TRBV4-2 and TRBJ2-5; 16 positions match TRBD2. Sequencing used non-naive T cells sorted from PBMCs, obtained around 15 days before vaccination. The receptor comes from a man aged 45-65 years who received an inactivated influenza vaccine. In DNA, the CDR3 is TGTGCCAGCAGCCAGGGGGGACTAGCGGGGGGGCGAGAGACCCAGTACTTC. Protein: CASSQGGLAGGRETQYF.